This T cell receptor beta chain was found in a study of T cells in tuberculosis. About the research overall: This South African cohort compared adolescents with or without latent tuberculosis against adults with active tuberculosis.

Generated by immunoSEQ multiplex PCR, the TCRdb table keeps only in-frame clones and is missing some. The table lists 29,000 or so clones, about 90% of them singletons. Losses at the gene ends were 0 bases for V and 2 bases for J; bases not matched to a gene: 12. CDR1 is SGDLS and CDR2 is YYNGEE in the germline V gene. The CDR3 extends over 18 amino acids. Time point reported: new active TB diagnosis, blood taken before or within 7 days of starting treatment. This sequence was found in an adult with tuberculosis. This sequence joins TRBV9 and TRBJ2-3, with 7 bases aligning to TRBD2. Sequenced material: PBMCs, taken at tuberculosis diagnosis. The CDR3: CASSVAGLASGNTDTQYF. The DNA of the CDR3 is TGTGCCAGCAGCGTAGCAGGTCTGGCTAGCGGAAACACAGATACGCAGTATTTT.